Shown below are 25 T cell receptor beta chains from a single sample sequenced in a study of T cells in Graves' hyperthyroidism and ophthalmopathy. Amplification of TCR beta CDR3 regions used RNA as the template. The TCR CDR3 was amplified in a first-round RT-PCR using the HTBI primer set. TCRdb recomputed calls from the multiplex PCR reads with MiXCR, one row per CDR3 protein. The data contain approximately 520,000 distinct CDR3 sequences, approximately 25% of them seen just once; the ten biggest clones take up around 11%. Sequenced sample: blood. The receptors here all came from a woman between 25 and 40 years old with Graves' ophthalmopathy.

This clonotype was counted many times. This rearrangement joins TRBV10-3 to TRBJ2-7; D may be TRBD1 or TRBD2 (7 bases each). Between the trimmed V and J ends, which lost 7 bases and 6 bases, there was a span of 13 bases. Germline CDR1 ENHRY, CDR2 SYGVKD. The CDR3 consists of 12 residues. The CDR3 reads CAITTGEGEQYF. For the CDR3, the DNA is TGTGCCATCACCACAGGGGAGGGCGAGCAGTACTTC.

At least ten counts were recorded for this clonotype. The chain employs TRBV6-1 and TRBJ2-5; a weak D match, TRBD2 (6 bases). Germline values: CDR1 MNHNS, CDR2 SASEGT. V lost 5 bases and J lost 5, with 15 bases in between. The CDR3 runs 14 residues. The CDR3 is CASSTTRGRETQYF. The CDR3 nucleotides read TGTGCCAGCAGTACCACCCGAGGGAGGGAGACCCAGTACTTC.

The J gene is TRBJ1-1, the V gene TRBV20-1, with D possibly matching TRBD1 (6 bases). CDR1 and CDR2 from the germline V gene are DFQATT and SNEGSKA (reference sequence). The CDR3 consists of 13 residues. V shed 4 bases and J shed 7 bases, with 16 bases lying between them. The CDR3 coding sequence is TGCAGTGCTAAACCGGGGGGGGCGGTTGAAGCTTTCTTT. Encoded protein: CSAKPGGAVEAFF.

This clonotype was detected ten times or more. This chain links TRBV28 with TRBJ1-1; 9 positions agree with TRBD1. This CDR3 comprises 15 residues. Trimming at V came to 5 bases and at J to 0 bases, leaving 4 bases not matched to a gene. Per the germline V gene, CDR1 is MDHEN and CDR2 is SYDVKM. CDR3 protein: CASSTWTGVNTEAFF. The CDR3 DNA is TGTGCCAGCAGTACCTGGACAGGGGTGAACACTGAAGCTTTCTTT.

This rearrangement joins TRBV12-3 or TRBV12-4 to TRBJ1-1; D gene uncertain. Trimming shortened V by 10 bases and J by 0 bases, and 9 bases separated the two germline ends. The CDR3 has 12 residues. The CDR3 region is CATRTVNTEAFF. CDR3 sequence (DNA): TGTGCCACCCGGACGGTGAACACTGAAGCTTTCTTT.

This clonotype occurred once. The rearrangement links TRBV19 to TRBJ1-1; 10 bases match TRBD1. The CDR3 has 13 amino acids. The germline CDR1 and CDR2 sequences are LNHDA and SQIVND (reference sequence). Germline trimming cut 6 bases from V and 11 bases from J; bases unmatched to any gene: 9. The CDR3 sequence is CASRVRDRGFAFF. CDR3 nucleotide sequence: TGTGCCAGTAGGGTCCGGGACAGGGGATTTGCTTTCTTT.

The table lists this clonotype with many counts. The gene calls are TRBV28 and TRBJ1-2, with D uncertain. V was shortened by 2 bases and J by 2 bases, with 12 bases between the two germline ends. Per germline, CDR1 MDHEN and CDR2 SYDVKM. CDR3 length: 15 amino acids. CDR3 DNA sequence: TGTGCCAGCAGTTTAATCGGTGGGCGGAACTATGGCTACACCTTC. It codes for CASSLIGGRNYGYTF.

This clonotype has ten or more counts. The chain uses TRBV6-1 and TRBJ2-2, with 9 nucleotides matching TRBD2. The CDR3 consists of 15 residues. V gave up 6 bases and J gave up 3 bases; unmatched junction bases: 5. Per germline, CDR1 MNHNS and CDR2 SASEGT. The CDR3 sequence is CASREGTSYTGELFF. Written as DNA, the CDR3 is TGTGCCAGCAGGGAGGGGACTAGCTACACCGGGGAGCTGTTTTTT.

This clonotype was seen at least ten times. The genes are TRBV24-1 and TRBJ2-5; possible D gene TRBD1, 5 bases. Germline CDR1 and CDR2: KGHDR and SFDVKD. Trimming pared 6 bases from V and 5 bases from J, leaving 15 bases between. The CDR3 sequence is 14 residues long. CDR3 in amino acids: CATSSQGGGETQYF. The CDR3 DNA follows: TGTGCCACCAGTTCGCAGGGCGGTGGGGAGACCCAGTACTTC.

A remark on this clonotype: A much larger clone lies a single base off, so this may be a read error. V gene TRBV10-3 combines with J gene TRBJ2-7; 7 nucleotides match TRBD1. From germline, CDR1 is ENHRY and CDR2 SYGVKD. V trimming: 4 bases; J trimming: 2 bases; junction bases outside the gene matches: 8. CDR3 length equals 15 residues. The CDR3 coding sequence is TGTGCCATCAGTGTCGACAGGGAAGGTCCCTACGAGCAGTACTTC. Amino acids: CAISVDREGPYEQYF.

The sample holds one count of this clonotype. The J gene is TRBJ1-5, the V gene TRBV2; maybe TRBD1 (5 bases). Trimming cost V 7 bases and J 0 bases, with 13 bases left between them. CDR3 length: 15 residues. Germline V gives CDR1 SNHLY, CDR2 FYNNEI. The CDR3 is CASNVGTISNQPQHF. The DNA of the CDR3 is TGTGCCAGCAACGTGGGGACGATTAGCAATCAGCCCCAGCATTTT.

The table lists this clonotype with many counts. The V gene is TRBV6-2 or TRBV6-3, the J gene TRBJ1-1, with D tentatively TRBD1 (6 bases). V dropped 5 bases and J dropped 3 bases, with 13 bases sitting between them. Looked up from germline, CDR1 is MNHEY and CDR2 is SVGEGT. The CDR3 runs 14 residues. The CDR3 DNA sequence: TGTGCCAGCAGTCCCCTGGGGGCCGACACTGAAGCTTTCTTT. This sequence encodes CASSPLGADTEAFF.

Of note for this clonotype: The conserved phenylalanine or tryptophan is not found at the CDR3 terminus, so this likely reflects a read error. This chain links TRBV5-1 with TRBJ1-1; no firm D call. The CDR3 runs to 15 residues. Germline V gives CDR1 SGHRS, CDR2 YFSETQ. The germline V and J ends were trimmed by 0 bases and 0 bases, with 9 bases remaining between them. The CDR3 loop reads CASSLGRTVNTEAFV. DNA of the CDR3: TGCGCCAGCAGCTTGGGCAGGACGGTGAACACTGAAGCTTTCGTT.

V usage is TRBV28 and J usage is TRBJ2-2, with 9 bases matching TRBD1. This CDR3 is 16 amino acids long. CDR1 MDHEN and CDR2 SYDVKM come from the germline V gene. With V trimmed by 6 bases and J by 0 bases, 5 bases remained unmatched. CDR3 residues: CASSQTGGPNTGELFF. In DNA, the CDR3 is TGTGCCAGCAGCCAAACAGGGGGCCCGAACACCGGGGAGCTGTTTTTT. The variable domain in full, with the rest retrieved from reference TRBV28 and TRBJ2-2, is DVKVTQSSRYLVKRTGEKVFLECVQDMDHENMFWYRQDPGLGLRLIYFSYDVKMKEKGDIPEGYSVSREKKERFSLILESASTNQTSMYLCASSQTGGPNTGELFFGEGSRLTVL.

In its sample, this clonotype was seen a few times. The chain joins TRBV30 to TRBJ1-2; TRBD1 might be the D (5 bases). Trimming stripped 4 bases from V and 4 bases from J, with 10 bases between. Germline V gene data show CDR1 as GTSNPN and CDR2 as SVGIG (reference sequence). This CDR3 spans 12 amino acids. DNA for the CDR3: TGTGCCTGGAAGGACATCTCCTATGGCTACACCTTC. Its translation is CAWKDISYGYTF.

This clonotype was picked up a small number of times. This rearrangement joins TRBV4-1 to TRBJ1-3; D perhaps matches TRBD1 (5 bases). CDR3 length: 12 residues. The V end was cut by 4 bases, the J end by 8 bases, with 9 bases between. In germline, CDR1 is MGHRA, CDR2 YSYEKL. DNA of the CDR3: TGCGCCAGCAGCCTTCTGGGGGACACCATATATTTT. This encodes CASSLLGDTIYF.

This clonotype was detected ten times or more. J is TRBJ1-2 and V is TRBV5-8; D not certain. This CDR3 is 15 amino acids long. Between the trimmed V and J ends, which lost 4 bases and 0 bases, there was a span of 13 bases. The germline gives CDR1 SGHTS, CDR2 YDEGEE. CDR3 residues: CASSRRVLTNYGYTF. CDR3 nucleotide sequence: TGTGCCAGCAGCCGTAGGGTGCTTACTAACTATGGCTACACCTTC.

This clonotype was recorded many times. The V call is TRBV29-1, the J call TRBJ1-1; D is undetermined. With 7 bases removed from V and 0 bases from J, the gap between germline ends came to 6 bases. The CDR3 spans 11 residues. Looked up from germline, CDR1 is SQVTM and CDR2 is ANQGSEA. CDR3 loop: CSGRMNTEAFF. Written as DNA, the CDR3 is TGCAGCGGCAGGATGAACACTGAAGCTTTCTTT. The complete variable domain, with remaining parts taken from reference TRBV29-1 and TRBJ1-1, reads SAVISQKPSRDICQRGTSLTIQCQVDSQVTMMFWYRQQPGQSLTLIATANQGSEATYESGFVIDKFPISRPNLTFSTLTVSNMSPEDSSIYLCSGRMNTEAFFGQGTRLTVV.

This clonotype has a handful of counts. An end of the junction differs from the germline gene, which may be a read error. This chain connects TRBV4-1 to TRBJ1-5; D remains ambiguous. CDR1 and CDR2 (germline): MGHRA, YSYEKL. This CDR3 is built from 20 residues. The DNA for the CDR3 is TGCGCCAGCAGCCAAAGCCGGGTAGCGGGGAACGTTGGGAGCAATCGGCCCCAGCATTTT. Translation: CASSQSRVAGNVGSNRPQHF.

This clonotype was seen many times. The chain is built from TRBV6-5 and TRBJ1-2, with 9 positions matching TRBD1. CDR1 is MNHEY, CDR2 SVGAGI, per germline. The CDR3 extends over 15 amino acids. V was pared by 0 bases and J by 5 bases, with 4 bases of the junction left unmatched. CDR3 in DNA: TGTGCCAGCAGTTACTCGAGAGGGACAGGGTATGGCTACACCTTC. Its protein is CASSYSRGTGYGYTF.

V usage is TRBV12-3 or TRBV12-4 and J usage is TRBJ2-5, with D possibly called TRBD1 or TRBD2 (5 bases each). The CDR3 sequence is 15 residues long. Trimming removed 5 bases from V and 4 bases from J, with 17 bases in between. This CDR3 reads CASSQTGAGSETQYF. The CDR3 bases are TGTGCCAGCAGTCAAACCGGGGCAGGGTCAGAGACCCAGTACTTC.

CDR3 sequence (DNA): TGCAGCTCCAAGGGAGGGGGCGGAACTGAAGCTTTCTTT. It encodes CSSKGGGGTEAFF. This chain links TRBV29-1 with TRBJ1-1, with 7 nucleotides matching TRBD1. The V gene end was trimmed by 8 bases and the J gene end by 5 bases; junction bases not matched to a gene: 11. Germline CDR1 SQVTM, CDR2 ANQGSEA. The length of the CDR3 is 13 residues.

This clonotype was counted many times. The chain uses TRBV9 and TRBJ1-2; 7 nucleotides line up with TRBD1. The CDR3 spans 13 residues. Germline loops: CDR1 SGDLS, CDR2 YYNGEE. The V gene end was trimmed by 0 bases and the J gene end by 6 bases; junction bases not matched to a gene: 2. This CDR3 is CASSVGQGDGYTF. Written as DNA, the CDR3 is TGTGCCAGCAGCGTAGGACAGGGCGATGGCTACACCTTC.

The chain recombines TRBV5-1 with TRBJ2-6; D uncertain. The CDR3 has 16 amino acids. V was clipped by 0 bases and J by 0 bases, with 7 bases between them. Germline CDR1 SGHRS, CDR2 YFSETQ. In DNA, the CDR3 is TGCGCCAGCAGCTTGGTAGCCTACTCTGGGGCCAACGTCCTGACTTTC. The encoded protein is CASSLVAYSGANVLTF.

The chain carries TRBV19 and TRBJ1-2; 9 bases match TRBD1. V trimming: 6 bases; J trimming: 8 bases; junction bases outside the gene matches: 10. Germline CDR1 is LNHDA and CDR2 is SQIVND (reference sequence). The CDR3 has 14 amino acids. CDR3 DNA sequence: TGTGCCAGTAGCCCACCCCGGACAGGGGACGGCTACACCTTC. Translation gives CASSPPRTGDGYTF.